One sample yielded the 4 T cell receptor beta chains listed below, sequenced in a study of T cell responses to AZD1222 COVID-19 vaccine (dated by TCRdb to 2020 to 2022). This specimen's time point label, interpreted: baseline before first vaccination. Library preparation employed the immunoSEQ multiplex PCR assay. TCRdb limited this immuneACCESS table to in-frame rearrangements with V and J called. A share of clones is missing; checked studies link under half to unresolved V genes, and the rest is unexplained. The sample table records some 95,000 clones; around 90% of these occur just once. The ten largest account for approximately 3.7% of the sample. The source was peripheral blood, collected on day 0 of AZD1222 vaccination. The receptors here all came from an adult in good health.

This chain links TRBV5-4 with TRBJ1-1, with D tentatively TRBD1 (6 bases). V shed 2 bases and J shed 10 bases, with 15 bases lying between them. Germline values: CDR1 SGHNT, CDR2 YYREEE (reference sequence). This CDR3 is 13 amino acids long. The CDR3 DNA follows: TGTGCCAGCAGCTTTGTGGGGGCCCAAGGAGCTTTCTTT. Translated: CASSFVGAQGAFF.

This chain uses TRBV5-1 with TRBJ1-4; D may be TRBD1 (6 bases). The V gene's germline CDR1 is SGHRS and CDR2 YFSETQ. The CDR3 consists of 14 residues. Trimming cost V 5 bases and J 3 bases, with 11 bases left between them. The CDR3 DNA follows: TGCGCCAGCAGAAACACAGGGTCTAATGAAAAACTGTTTTTT. Residues: CASRNTGSNEKLFF.

The V call is TRBV5-8, the J call TRBJ1-2; 7 bases agree with TRBD1. From germline, CDR1 is SGHTS and CDR2 YDEGEE. Trimming removed 7 bases from V and 4 bases from J; junction bases left unmatched: 10. The CDR3 length is 14 residues. The CDR3 DNA reads TGTGCCAGCGTAAATCCGGGACAGATCTATGGCTACACCTTC. Translation gives CASVNPGQIYGYTF.

This chain joins TRBV9 and TRBJ2-2; D is undetermined. The germline V gene has CDR1 SGDLS and CDR2 YYNGEE. The CDR3 is 12 amino acids. V was clipped by 1 base and J by 6 bases, with 4 bases between them. The CDR3 DNA reads as TGTGCCAGCAGCGTACTCCCCGGGGAGCTGTTTTTT. Its protein product is CASSVLPGELFF.